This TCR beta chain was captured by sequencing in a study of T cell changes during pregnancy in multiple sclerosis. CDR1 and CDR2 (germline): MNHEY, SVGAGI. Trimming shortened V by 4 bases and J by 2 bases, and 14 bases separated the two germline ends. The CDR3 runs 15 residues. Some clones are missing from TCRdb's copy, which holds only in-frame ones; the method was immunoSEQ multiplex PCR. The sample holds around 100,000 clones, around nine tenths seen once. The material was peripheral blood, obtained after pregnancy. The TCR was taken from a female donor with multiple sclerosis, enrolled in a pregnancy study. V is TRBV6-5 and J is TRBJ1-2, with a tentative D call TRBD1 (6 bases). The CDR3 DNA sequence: TGTGCCAGCAGTTTTTCCGGGACACGCAACTATGGCTACACCTTC. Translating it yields CASSFSGTRNYGYTF.